This paragraph covers one T cell receptor beta chain sequence. Its specificity is unknown. The data stem from a study of T cells expressing NK-cell markers. Study in general: One of eight sequenced donors was HCMV-seronegative; the other seven were seropositive. Whole-study results and caveats: In a group of about six donors, dominant NKG2C+ clonotypes represented about 1.0-8% of CD8+ T cells.

For TCR beta, cDNA was produced by 5'RACE template switching with UMIs. After re-calling the 5' RACE reads, TCRdb lists one entry per CDR3 protein, DNA absent. This specimen shows under 200,000 distinct CDR3 sequences; the ten leading clones hold approximately 17%. CDR3 length: 15 residues. CDR1 is SGHRS and CDR2 is YFSETQ in the germline V gene. The chain carries TRBV5-1 and TRBJ1-2. Sequenced material: blood T cells: a sorted CD56 or NKG2C T cell subset, CD4+ or CD8+ T cells, or bulk PBMC T cells (not recorded which). This sequence was found in a woman between 18 and 70 years old in good health. CDR3 protein: CASSFQDAANYGYTF.